This T cell receptor beta chain was recovered during a study of identical twins. MiXCR was run by TCRdb on the 5' RACE reads, yielding one entry per CDR3 protein. The sample lists some 500,000 distinct CDR3 sequences, nearly 10% occurring once. This clonotype was found many times. Its antigen is undetermined. General study findings and limits: Twin pairs had excess sharing that was weaker in beta out-of-frame sequences. Twins shared out-of-frame alpha sequences with excess low generation probability. In cord blood, abundant beta clonotypes had fewer insertions; memory showed no trend.

Germline CDR1 ENHRY, CDR2 SYGVKD. This CDR3 comprises 13 residues. Trimming stripped 2 bases from V and 0 bases from J, with 4 bases between. These data also formed part of another study, on yellow fever vaccine responses in identical twins.

The sequence derives from a woman under 30 in good health. The sample taken for sequencing was PBMCs. The chain has TRBV10-3 and TRBJ2-5, with D uncertain. In nucleotides, the CDR3 is TGTGCCATCAGTGAGGGACACCAAGAGACCCAGTACTTC. This translates into CAISEGHQETQYF.